This T cell receptor beta chain appears in the sequencing data of a study of cytomegalovirus exposure and HLA in healthy donors. CDR1 is ENHRY, CDR2 SYGVKD, per germline. Germline trimming cut 2 bases from V and 2 bases from J; bases unmatched to any gene: 2. The CDR3 consists of 14 residues. The primer mix had 60 Vbeta and 13 Jbeta primers. Method: immunoSEQ multiplex PCR; TCRdb's copy keeps in-frame clones and lacks some. The sample includes more than 130,000 clones, around three quarters of them seen just once. General study findings and limits: The records held CMV serostatus as the only immune exposure information. It was 150 to 200 TCR beta chains that were listed as cytomegalovirus-associated. Prediction of most subjects' HLA-A and HLA-B alleles by TCR beta sequences was reportedly accurate. Later, an analysis showed that TCR beta chains associated with HLA were more clonally expanded than others that were equally common.

Worth noting for this clone: Its target is not known.

This receptor was taken from a man aged 25 to 40 in good health and CMV-seronegative. The chain employs TRBV10-3 and TRBJ1-2; 7 nucleotides align to TRBD1. Sequencing input: PBMCs. CDR3 in DNA: TGTGCCATCAGTGAGGACAGGGAAAACTATGGCTACACCTTC. As protein: CAISEDRENYGYTF.